This T cell receptor (beta chain) was sequenced during a study of shared clonotypes between healthy human individuals. The overall study: Three men and a couple of women, aged 18 to 49, were donors.

At a deep level, the assay was run. Assay used: immunoSEQ multiplex PCR; TCRdb lists only in-frame clones, some missing. The sample shows about 300,000 clones, approximately 74% of them seen only once. This CDR3 is 15 amino acids long. The V gene lost 0 bases and the J gene lost 4 bases, with 11 bases spanning the gap. The germline V gene encodes CDR1 SGDLS and CDR2 YYNGEE. The study drew its donors from healthy HIV-negative adults without recent acute infections or vaccinations. The TCR comes from a man in his thirties or forties in good health. Input material: memory CD4+ T cells sorted from blood. Subset noted: CD45RA-negative fraction. V gene TRBV9 combines with J gene TRBJ2-1; D not certain. CDR3: CASSVAQDEYNEQFF. The CDR3 DNA reads TGTGCCAGCAGCGTAGCTCAGGACGAATACAATGAGCAGTTCTTC.